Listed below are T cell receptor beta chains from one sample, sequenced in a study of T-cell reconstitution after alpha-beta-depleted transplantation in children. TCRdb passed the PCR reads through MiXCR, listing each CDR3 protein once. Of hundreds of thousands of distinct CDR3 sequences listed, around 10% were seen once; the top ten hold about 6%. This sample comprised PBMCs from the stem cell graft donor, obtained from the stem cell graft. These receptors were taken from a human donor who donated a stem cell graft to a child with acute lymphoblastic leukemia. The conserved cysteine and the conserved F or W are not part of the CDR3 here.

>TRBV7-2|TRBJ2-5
ASSFLTSGGETQY
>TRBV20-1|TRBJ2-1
SVPNRGDYNEQF
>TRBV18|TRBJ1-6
ASSPDRWNSPLH
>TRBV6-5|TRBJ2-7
ASSYERYSYEQY
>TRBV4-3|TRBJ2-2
ASSQDKDTGELF
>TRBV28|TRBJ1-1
ASSFGQGGMNTEAF
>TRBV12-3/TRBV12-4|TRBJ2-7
ASSFGNSYEQY
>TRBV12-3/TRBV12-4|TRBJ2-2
ASSPSLAGELF
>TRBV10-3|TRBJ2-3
ATATSSSTDTQY
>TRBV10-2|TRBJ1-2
ASAGQGNYGYT
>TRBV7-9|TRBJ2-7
ASSPLVGTLPEQY
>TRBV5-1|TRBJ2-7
ASSSGQGFDEQY
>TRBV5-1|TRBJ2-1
ASRVQGPDNEQF
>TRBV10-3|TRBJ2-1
AADNGSGDYNEQF
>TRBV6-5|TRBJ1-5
ASSYSAGLNQPQH
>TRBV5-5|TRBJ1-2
ASTTQTDGYT
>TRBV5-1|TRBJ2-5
ASAGDWEETQY
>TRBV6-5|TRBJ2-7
ASSYWDVISYEQY
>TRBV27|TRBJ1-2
ASSLGQGYGYT
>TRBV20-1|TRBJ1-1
SARPTGGYTEAF
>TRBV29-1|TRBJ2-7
SVEGTGTYEQY
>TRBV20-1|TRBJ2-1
SAASGGLYNEQF
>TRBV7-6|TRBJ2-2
ASSQKQRVDYTGELF
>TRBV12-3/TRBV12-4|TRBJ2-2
ASSLLGRANTGELF
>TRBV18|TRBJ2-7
ASSPLPLIRDSTVYEQY
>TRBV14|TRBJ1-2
ASSQRGWNYGYT
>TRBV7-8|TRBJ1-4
ASSLASTGGEKLF
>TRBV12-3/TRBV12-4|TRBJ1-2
ASSLALQGYGYT
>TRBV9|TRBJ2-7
ASSPHRDQYEQY